These T cell receptor beta chains were read from a single sample in a study of human T cells and chemical hapten exposure. TCRdb fed the RACE reads into MiXCR, producing one record per CDR3 protein. The data hold some 27,000 distinct CDR3 sequences, with over 8.5% observed a single time. The material sequenced was whole blood, taken in connection with sensitization to the hapten diphenylcyclopropenone (DPC). The receptors shown here come from a young man with alopecia areata. Some clones in this sample may be carry-over from other donors' samples. The CDR3 runs from the conserved cysteine through the conserved F or W. Each record gives: clone size, J gene, V gene, D gene, CDR3 protein, CDR3 DNA. D genes are given only for firm matches. The size entry is marked missing in some rows and otherwise reads once, few, many or a size class.

clone size: few
J gene: TRBJ2-4
V gene: TRBV29-1
D gene: NA
CDR3 protein: CSVVNRVAKNIQYF
CDR3 DNA: TGCAGCGTTGTGAACAGGGTAGCCAAAAACATTCAGTACTTC

clone size: medium-sized
J gene: TRBJ1-1
V gene: TRBV10-2
D gene: TRBD1
CDR3 protein: CASSESGGTGTEAFF
CDR3 DNA: TGCGCCAGCAGTGAGTCGGGGGGGACAGGTACTGAAGCTTTCTTT

clone size: NA
J gene: TRBJ2-2
V gene: TRBV30
D gene: NA
CDR3 protein: CAWSEGLFTGELFF
CDR3 DNA: TGTGCCTGGAGTGAGGGACTCTTCACCGGGGAGCTGTTTTTT

clone size: many
J gene: TRBJ2-1
V gene: TRBV5-1
D gene: TRBD1
CDR3 protein: CASSFGTAAANEQFF
CDR3 DNA: TGCGCCAGCAGCTTCGGGACAGCCGCGGCCAATGAGCAGTTCTTC

clone size: few
J gene: TRBJ1-1
V gene: TRBV20-1
D gene: TRBD1
CDR3 protein: CSATPTGENTEAFF
CDR3 DNA: TGCAGTGCTACCCCGACAGGGGAGAACACTGAAGCTTTCTTT

clone size: many
J gene: TRBJ2-7
V gene: TRBV9
D gene: NA
CDR3 protein: CASSPTGGFYEQYF
CDR3 DNA: TGTGCCAGCAGCCCCACGGGCGGATTCTACGAGCAGTACTTC

clone size: many
J gene: TRBJ1-1
V gene: TRBV12-3/TRBV12-4
D gene: NA
CDR3 protein: CASSSSGTEAFF
CDR3 DNA: TGTGCCAGCAGTTCTTCAGGGACTGAAGCTTTCTTT

clone size: many
J gene: TRBJ2-3
V gene: TRBV7-2
D gene: NA
CDR3 protein: CASSGEERQFTDTQYF
CDR3 DNA: TGTGCCAGCAGCGGAGAAGAGAGGCAGTTCACAGATACGCAGTATTTT

clone size: many
J gene: TRBJ2-1
V gene: TRBV7-9
D gene: NA
CDR3 protein: CASSDDGPLRGSYNEQFF
CDR3 DNA: TGTGCCAGCAGCGACGACGGACCTCTGAGGGGCTCCTACAATGAGCAGTTCTTC

clone size: few
J gene: TRBJ2-5
V gene: TRBV6-2/TRBV6-3
D gene: TRBD1
CDR3 protein: CASADAGGLETQYF
CDR3 DNA: TGTGCCAGCGCGGACGCAGGGGGCCTCGAGACCCAGTACTTC

clone size: many
J gene: TRBJ1-2
V gene: TRBV4-2
D gene: NA
CDR3 protein: CASMRSPGPETGTGGYTF
CDR3 DNA: TGTGCCAGCATGCGATCTCCGGGCCCCGAAACTGGTACGGGTGGCTACACCTTC

clone size: many
J gene: TRBJ1-1
V gene: TRBV4-3
D gene: NA
CDR3 protein: CASSQATTRKNTEAFF
CDR3 DNA: TGCGCCAGCAGCCAAGCGACGACCCGGAAGAACACTGAAGCTTTCTTT

clone size: NA
J gene: TRBJ2-5
V gene: TRBV6-1
D gene: NA
CDR3 protein: CASSEGELPHGSKETQYF
CDR3 DNA: TGTGCCAGCAGTGAAGGGGAACTCCCACACGGTTCCAAAGAGACCCAGTACTTC

clone size: NA
J gene: TRBJ1-1
V gene: TRBV3-1
D gene: NA
CDR3 protein: CASSQSRAGHRNTEAFF
CDR3 DNA: TGTGCCAGCAGCCAGTCCAGGGCAGGACACAGGAACACTGAAGCTTTCTTT

clone size: few
J gene: TRBJ2-5
V gene: TRBV5-1
D gene: TRBD1
CDR3 protein: CASSTGTGRSETQYF
CDR3 DNA: TGCGCCAGCAGCACCGGGACAGGGCGGTCAGAGACCCAGTACTTC

clone size: few
J gene: TRBJ1-5
V gene: TRBV7-2
D gene: NA
CDR3 protein: CASSSPQGSNQPQHF
CDR3 DNA: TGTGCCAGCAGCTCCCCACAGGGTAGCAATCAGCCCCAGCATTTT

clone size: many
J gene: TRBJ1-4
V gene: TRBV6-6
D gene: TRBD1
CDR3 protein: CASRGTGAGEKLFF
CDR3 DNA: TGTGCCAGCAGGGGGACAGGGGCCGGTGAAAAACTGTTTTTT

clone size: NA
J gene: TRBJ2-7
V gene: TRBV27
D gene: NA
CDR3 protein: CASRGAGIYEQYF
CDR3 DNA: TGTGCCAGCAGGGGGGCCGGTATCTACGAGCAGTACTTC

clone size: many
J gene: TRBJ2-7
V gene: TRBV14
D gene: NA
CDR3 protein: CASSWGPTYYEQYF
CDR3 DNA: TGTGCCAGCAGCTGGGGACCTACGTACTACGAGCAGTACTTC

clone size: many
J gene: TRBJ2-1
V gene: TRBV7-6
D gene: NA
CDR3 protein: CASSLGQGGNEQFF
CDR3 DNA: TGTGCCAGCAGCTTAGGACAGGGAGGCAATGAGCAGTTCTTC

clone size: many
J gene: TRBJ2-1
V gene: TRBV12-5
D gene: NA
CDR3 protein: CASVGGPYNEQFF
CDR3 DNA: TGTGCTAGTGTCGGGGGGCCCTACAATGAGCAGTTCTTC

clone size: many
J gene: TRBJ2-1
V gene: TRBV7-9
D gene: NA
CDR3 protein: CASLRAGPEGEQFF
CDR3 DNA: TGTGCCAGCCTGAGAGCGGGTCCTGAGGGTGAGCAGTTCTTC

clone size: few
J gene: TRBJ2-7
V gene: TRBV2
D gene: TRBD1
CDR3 protein: CASGQAHEQYF
CDR3 DNA: TGTGCCAGCGGACAGGCCCACGAGCAGTACTTC

clone size: many
J gene: TRBJ2-1
V gene: TRBV6-5
D gene: TRBD1
CDR3 protein: CASSSSPGQRYNEQFF
CDR3 DNA: TGTGCCAGCAGTTCGAGCCCGGGACAGAGATACAATGAGCAGTTCTTC

clone size: many
J gene: TRBJ2-7
V gene: TRBV6-2/TRBV6-3
D gene: TRBD1
CDR3 protein: CASSLGTGGSEQYF
CDR3 DNA: TGTGCCAGCAGTTTGGGGACAGGGGGCTCCGAGCAGTACTTC

clone size: many
J gene: TRBJ2-3
V gene: TRBV29-1
D gene: NA
CDR3 protein: CSVAQDRVTDTQYF
CDR3 DNA: TGCAGCGTCGCCCAGGACAGAGTCACAGATACGCAGTATTTT

clone size: many
J gene: TRBJ2-4
V gene: TRBV20-1
D gene: TRBD1
CDR3 protein: CSARDRGQIAKNIQYF
CDR3 DNA: TGCAGTGCTAGAGACCGGGGACAGATAGCCAAAAACATTCAGTACTTC

clone size: many
J gene: TRBJ1-6
V gene: TRBV10-3
D gene: NA
CDR3 protein: CAISDQRGSSYNSPLHF
CDR3 DNA: TGTGCCATCAGTGATCAGAGAGGGAGCTCCTATAATTCACCCCTCCACTTT

clone size: medium-sized
J gene: TRBJ2-1
V gene: TRBV19
D gene: TRBD2
CDR3 protein: CASSVTSGGYNEQFF
CDR3 DNA: TGTGCCAGTAGTGTAACTAGCGGGGGATACAATGAGCAGTTCTTC

clone size: many
J gene: TRBJ2-1
V gene: TRBV6-5
D gene: TRBD2
CDR3 protein: CASSPSGRSYNEQFF
CDR3 DNA: TGTGCCAGCAGTCCTAGCGGGAGGTCCTACAATGAGCAGTTCTTC

clone size: many
J gene: TRBJ2-5
V gene: TRBV10-3
D gene: NA
CDR3 protein: CAISENRDTQYF
CDR3 DNA: TGTGCCATCAGTGAAAACAGGGATACCCAGTACTTC

clone size: NA
J gene: TRBJ1-1
V gene: TRBV27
D gene: TRBD1
CDR3 protein: CASRPTGGTEAFF
CDR3 DNA: TGTGCCAGCAGACCGACAGGGGGTACTGAAGCTTTCTTT

clone size: NA
J gene: TRBJ2-7
V gene: TRBV29-1
D gene: NA
CDR3 protein: CSVGTASSYEQYF
CDR3 DNA: TGCAGCGTCGGGACGGCTAGCTCCTACGAGCAGTACTTC

clone size: NA
J gene: TRBJ2-4
V gene: TRBV10-3
D gene: NA
CDR3 protein: CAIRNDILNIQYF
CDR3 DNA: TGTGCCATCAGGAACGACATTTTGAACATTCAGTACTTC

clone size: few
J gene: TRBJ2-7
V gene: TRBV5-4
D gene: NA
CDR3 protein: CASSLEGRGPYEQYF
CDR3 DNA: TGTGCCAGCAGCTTGGAAGGCAGGGGACCCTACGAGCAGTACTTC

clone size: few
J gene: TRBJ2-1
V gene: TRBV20-1
D gene: TRBD2
CDR3 protein: CSAPRVRESSYNEQFF
CDR3 DNA: TGCAGTGCCCCGAGGGTGCGGGAGAGCTCCTACAATGAGCAGTTCTTC

clone size: few
J gene: TRBJ2-3
V gene: TRBV12-3/TRBV12-4
D gene: NA
CDR3 protein: CASSLPRGTDTQYF
CDR3 DNA: TGTGCCAGCAGTTTACCCCGCGGCACAGATACGCAGTATTTT

clone size: NA
J gene: TRBJ2-1
V gene: TRBV11-2
D gene: NA
CDR3 protein: CASSLGVGTGSYNEQFF
CDR3 DNA: TGTGCCAGCAGCTTAGGAGTTGGGACCGGCTCCTACAATGAGCAGTTCTTC

clone size: many
J gene: TRBJ2-7
V gene: TRBV4-3
D gene: NA
CDR3 protein: CASSRGSSYEQYF
CDR3 DNA: TGCGCCAGCAGCCGGGGTAGCTCCTACGAGCAGTACTTC

clone size: NA
J gene: TRBJ2-2
V gene: TRBV7-9
D gene: TRBD2
CDR3 protein: CALVGASGANTGELFF
CDR3 DNA: TGTGCCCTCGTTGGGGCTAGCGGGGCGAACACCGGGGAGCTGTTTTTT

clone size: NA
J gene: TRBJ1-2
V gene: TRBV20-1
D gene: NA
CDR3 protein: CSAPRAAGDGYTF
CDR3 DNA: TGCAGTGCTCCCAGAGCAGCGGGAGATGGCTACACCTTC